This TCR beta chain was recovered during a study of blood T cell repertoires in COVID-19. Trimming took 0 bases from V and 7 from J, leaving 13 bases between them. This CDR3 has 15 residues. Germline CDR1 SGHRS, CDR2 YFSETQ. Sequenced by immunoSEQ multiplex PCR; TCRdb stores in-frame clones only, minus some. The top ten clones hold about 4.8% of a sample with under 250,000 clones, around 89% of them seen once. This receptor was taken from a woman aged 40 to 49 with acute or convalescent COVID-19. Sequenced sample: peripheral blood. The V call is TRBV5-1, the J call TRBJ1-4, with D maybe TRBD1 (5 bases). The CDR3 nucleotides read TGCGCCAGCAGCTTGGGTCAGGGCTGGGGTGAAAAACTGTTTTTT. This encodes CASSLGQGWGEKLFF.